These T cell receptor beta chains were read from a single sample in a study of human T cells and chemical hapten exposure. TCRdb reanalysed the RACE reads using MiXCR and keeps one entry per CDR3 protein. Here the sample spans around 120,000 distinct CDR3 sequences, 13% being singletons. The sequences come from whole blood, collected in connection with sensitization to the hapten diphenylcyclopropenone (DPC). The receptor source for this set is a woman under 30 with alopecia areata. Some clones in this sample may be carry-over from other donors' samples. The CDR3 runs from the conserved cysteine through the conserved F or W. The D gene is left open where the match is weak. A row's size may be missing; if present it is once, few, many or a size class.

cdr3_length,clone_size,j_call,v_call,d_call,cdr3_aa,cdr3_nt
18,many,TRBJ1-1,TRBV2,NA,CASSVAKGTLIGNTEAFF,TGTGCCAGCAGCGTAGCTAAGGGGACCCTTATTGGAAACACTGAAGCTTTCTTT
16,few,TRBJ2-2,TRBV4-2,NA,CASSLSSGGHTGELFF,TGTGCCAGCAGCCTAAGCTCAGGGGGGCACACCGGGGAGCTGTTTTTT
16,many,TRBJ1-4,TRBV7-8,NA,CASSSFPLATNEKLFF,TGTGCCAGCAGCTCATTTCCTCTTGCAACTAATGAAAAACTGTTTTTT
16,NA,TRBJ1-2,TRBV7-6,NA,CASSAYGGGLMGGYTF,TGTGCCAGCAGCGCCTACGGCGGGGGGCTTATGGGTGGCTACACCTTC
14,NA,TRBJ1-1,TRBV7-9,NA,CASSSPQSGTEAFF,TGTGCCAGCAGCTCCCCTCAATCGGGCACTGAAGCTTTCTTT
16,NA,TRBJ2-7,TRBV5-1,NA,CASSLDPVRLGCEQYF,TGCGCCAGCAGCTTGGATCCGGTGAGGCTGGGCTGCGAGCAGTACTTC
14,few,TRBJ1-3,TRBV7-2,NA,CASSLANSGNTIYF,TGTGCCAGCAGCTTAGCTAACTCTGGAAACACCATATATTTT
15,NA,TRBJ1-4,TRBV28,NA,CASSSPYHRVEKLFF,TGTGCCAGCAGTTCCCCCTACCACAGGGTTGAAAAACTGTTTTTT
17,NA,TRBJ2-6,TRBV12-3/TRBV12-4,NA,CASSLTGITSGANVLTF,TGTGCCAGCAGTCTCACAGGGATCACCTCTGGGGCCAACGTCCTGACTTTC
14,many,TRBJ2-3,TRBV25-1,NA,CASSGRDSTDTQYF,TGTGCCAGCAGTGGGAGGGATAGCACAGATACGCAGTATTTT
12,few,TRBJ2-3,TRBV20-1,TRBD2,CSAPGGVYTQYF,TGCAGTGCTCCTGGGGGGGTTTATACGCAGTATTTT
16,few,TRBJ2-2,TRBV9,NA,CASRAHGLSSTGELFF,TGTGCCAGCAGGGCCCACGGACTCTCCTCCACCGGGGAGCTGTTTTTT
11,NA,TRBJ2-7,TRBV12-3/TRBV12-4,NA,CASGSIYEQYF,TGTGCCAGCGGGTCAATCTACGAGCAGTACTTC
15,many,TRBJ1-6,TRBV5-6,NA,CASSLGPGLYSPLHF,TGTGCCAGCAGCTTGGGTCCGGGACTTTATTCACCCCTCCACTTT
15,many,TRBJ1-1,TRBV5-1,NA,CASSLDLIRHTEAFF,TGCGCCAGCAGCTTGGACCTAATCCGGCACACTGAAGCTTTCTTT
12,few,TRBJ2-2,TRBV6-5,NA,CASSWYTGELFF,TGTGCCAGCAGTTGGTACACCGGGGAGCTGTTTTTT
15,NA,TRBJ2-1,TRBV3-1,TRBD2,CASSQFSGGANEQFF,TGTGCCAGCAGCCAGTTTAGCGGGGGGGCGAATGAGCAGTTCTTC
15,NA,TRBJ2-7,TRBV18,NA,CASSPPGRSSYEQYF,TGTGCCAGCTCACCACCAGGACGGAGCTCCTACGAGCAGTACTTC
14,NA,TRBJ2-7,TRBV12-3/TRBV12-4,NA,CASASAGRSYEQYF,TGTGCCAGCGCCTCGGCGGGGCGCAGCTACGAGCAGTACTTC
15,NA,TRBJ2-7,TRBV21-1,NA,CASIDAGARRDEQYF,TGTGCCAGTATCGACGCGGGAGCTCGTAGGGACGAGCAGTACTTC
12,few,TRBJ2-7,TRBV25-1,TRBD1,CASGDRVGEQYF,TGTGCCAGTGGGGACAGGGTAGGTGAGCAGTACTTC
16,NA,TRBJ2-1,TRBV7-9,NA,CASSSVRTGAYNEQFF,TGTGCCAGCAGCTCTGTAAGGACGGGAGCATACAATGAGCAGTTCTTC
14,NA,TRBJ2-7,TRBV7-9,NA,CASSLAAANYEQYF,TGTGCCAGCAGCTTAGCGGCGGCAAACTACGAGCAGTACTTC
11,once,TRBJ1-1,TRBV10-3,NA,CAISAGAEAFF,TGTGCCATCAGTGCGGGGGCTGAAGCTTTCTTT
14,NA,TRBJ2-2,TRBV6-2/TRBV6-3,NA,CASSYVSNTGELFF,TGTGCCAGCAGTTACGTCTCTAACACCGGGGAGCTGTTTTTT
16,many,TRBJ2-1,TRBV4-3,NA,CASSQDYGGPYNEQFF,TGCGCCAGCAGCCAAGATTACGGGGGACCATACAATGAGCAGTTCTTC
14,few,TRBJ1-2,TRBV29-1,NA,CSVEVREGSYGYTF,TGCAGCGTTGAAGTTCGGGAGGGGTCTTATGGCTACACCTTC
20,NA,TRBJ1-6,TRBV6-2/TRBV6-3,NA,CAIEIIGVTALSSYNSPLHF,TGTGCCATCGAGATTATCGGGGTTACCGCTCTCAGCTCCTATAATTCACCCCTCCACTTT
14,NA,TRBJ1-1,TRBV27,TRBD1,CASSRGQRYTEAFF,TGTGCCAGCAGCCGGGGACAGCGGTACACTGAAGCTTTCTTT
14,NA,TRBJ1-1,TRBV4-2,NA,CASSQSGRGGEAFF,TGTGCCAGCAGCCAAAGTGGACGGGGGGGTGAAGCTTTCTTT
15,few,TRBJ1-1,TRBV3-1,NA,CASSQDSRGNTEAFF,TGTGCCAGCAGCCAAGATAGTCGAGGGAACACTGAAGCTTTCTTT
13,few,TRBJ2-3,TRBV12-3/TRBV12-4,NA,CASRKTGLDTQYF,TGTGCCAGCAGAAAAACAGGGTTGGATACGCAGTATTTT
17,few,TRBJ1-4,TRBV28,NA,CASSFPGGGATNEKLFF,TGTGCCAGCAGTTTCCCCGGAGGGGGGGCGACTAATGAAAAACTGTTTTTT
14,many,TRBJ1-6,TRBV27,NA,CASSVPGSRAGLHF,TGTGCCAGCAGTGTCCCGGGCTCCCGGGCTGGCCTCCACTTT
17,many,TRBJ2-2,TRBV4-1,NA,CAGSQGALEINTGELFF,TGCGCCGGCAGCCAAGGGGCCCTTGAAATAAACACCGGGGAGCTGTTTTTT
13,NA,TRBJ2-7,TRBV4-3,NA,CASSQGPSYEQYF,TGCGCCAGCAGCCAAGGACCGTCCTACGAGCAGTACTTC
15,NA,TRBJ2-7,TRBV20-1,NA,CSAPPRGTASHEQYF,TGCAGTGCTCCGCCCCGGGGAACGGCGTCCCACGAGCAGTACTTC
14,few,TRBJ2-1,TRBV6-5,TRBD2,CASSSRTSGDEQFF,TGTGCCAGCAGTTCAAGGACTAGCGGGGATGAGCAGTTCTTC
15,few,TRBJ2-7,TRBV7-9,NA,CASSSFGTTAYEQYF,TGTGCCAGCAGCTCGTTCGGGACGACCGCCTACGAGCAGTACTTC
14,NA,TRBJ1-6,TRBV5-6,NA,CASSFLQGDSPLHF,TGTGCCAGCAGCTTCTTACAGGGAGATTCACCCCTCCACTTT
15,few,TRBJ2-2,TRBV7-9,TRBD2,CASSSGLVSTGELFF,TGTGCCAGCAGCAGTGGACTAGTGAGCACCGGGGAGCTGTTTTTT
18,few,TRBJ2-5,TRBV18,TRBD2,CASSPGGTTPFRQETQYF,TGTGCCAGCTCACCGGGTGGGACTACTCCCTTCAGACAAGAGACCCAGTACTTC
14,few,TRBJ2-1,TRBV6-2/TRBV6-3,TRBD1,CASSYPRGRDEQFF,TGTGCCAGCAGTTACCCTAGGGGGCGAGATGAGCAGTTCTTC
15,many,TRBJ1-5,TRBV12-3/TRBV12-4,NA,CASSPRTELGQPQHF,TGTGCCAGCAGTCCCAGGACAGAGCTGGGTCAGCCCCAGCATTTT
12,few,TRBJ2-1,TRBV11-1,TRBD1,CASSLVGQGQFF,TGTGCCAGCAGCTTAGTAGGACAGGGGCAGTTCTTC
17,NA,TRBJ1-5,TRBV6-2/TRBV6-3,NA,CASSYSMGGPSNQPQHF,TGTGCCAGCAGTTACTCGATGGGGGGCCCGAGCAATCAGCCCCAGCATTTT
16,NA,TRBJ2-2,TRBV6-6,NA,CASSYPPRDNTGELFF,TGTGCCAGCAGTTACCCCCCCAGGGACAACACCGGGGAGCTGTTTTTT
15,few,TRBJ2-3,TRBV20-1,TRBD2,CSANLAGDSTDTQYF,TGCAGTGCTAATCTAGCGGGGGACAGCACAGATACGCAGTATTTT
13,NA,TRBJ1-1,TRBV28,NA,CASSLLQYTEAFF,TGTGCCAGCAGTTTATTGCAATACACTGAAGCTTTCTTT
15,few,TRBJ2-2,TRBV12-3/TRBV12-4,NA,CASSFGARNTGELFF,TGTGCCAGCAGTTTCGGGGCTCGGAACACCGGGGAGCTGTTTTTT
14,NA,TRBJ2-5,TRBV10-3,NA,CAIRERVTGETQYF,TGTGCCATCAGAGAGCGGGTAACCGGGGAGACCCAGTACTTC
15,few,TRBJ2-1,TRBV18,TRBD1,CASSPKGGTYNEQFF,TGTGCCAGCTCACCAAAAGGGGGCACCTACAATGAGCAGTTCTTC
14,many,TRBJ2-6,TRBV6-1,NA,CATLSNSGANVLTF,TGTGCCACTCTCTCGAACAGTGGGGCCAACGTCCTGACTTTC
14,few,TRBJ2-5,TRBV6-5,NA,CASSQTLAGETQYF,TGTGCCAGCAGTCAAACCCTGGCGGGGGAGACCCAGTACTTC
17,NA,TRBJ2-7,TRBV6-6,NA,CASRSHAGAFGEYEQYF,TGTGCCAGCAGATCCCATGCGGGGGCGTTTGGGGAATACGAGCAGTACTTC
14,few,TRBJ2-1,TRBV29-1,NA,CSVVDSGQHREQFF,TGCAGCGTTGTAGATTCAGGTCAGCACCGGGAGCAGTTCTTC
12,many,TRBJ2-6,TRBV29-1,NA,CSAESGANVLTF,TGCAGCGCTGAATCTGGGGCCAACGTCCTGACTTTC
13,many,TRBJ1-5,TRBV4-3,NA,CASSQDYDQPQHF,TGCGCCAGCAGCCAAGATTATGATCAGCCCCAGCATTTT
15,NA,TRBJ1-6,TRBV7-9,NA,CASSLPQGIGSPLHF,TGTGCCAGCAGCCTTCCCCAAGGGATTGGTTCACCCCTCCACTTT
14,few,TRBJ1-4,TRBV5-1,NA,CASSHGQSNEKLFF,TGCGCCAGCAGCCATGGACAGAGTAATGAAAAACTGTTTTTT